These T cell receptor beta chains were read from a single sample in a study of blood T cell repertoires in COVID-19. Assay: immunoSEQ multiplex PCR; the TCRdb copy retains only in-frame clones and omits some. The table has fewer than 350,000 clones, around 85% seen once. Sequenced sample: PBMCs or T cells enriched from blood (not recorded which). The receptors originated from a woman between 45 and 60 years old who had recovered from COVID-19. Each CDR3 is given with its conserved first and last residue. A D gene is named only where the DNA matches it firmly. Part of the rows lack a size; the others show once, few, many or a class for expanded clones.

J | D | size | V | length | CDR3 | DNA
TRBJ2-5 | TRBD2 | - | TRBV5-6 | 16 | CASSTGTSGSWGTQYF | TGTGCCAGCAGCACCGGGACTAGCGGGAGCTGGGGGACCCAGTACTTC
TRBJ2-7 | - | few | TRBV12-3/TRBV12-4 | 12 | CASSHDSYEQYF | TGTGCCAGCAGTCATGACAGCTACGAGCAGTACTTC
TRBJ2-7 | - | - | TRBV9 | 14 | CASSAKDPADEQYF | TGTGCCAGCAGCGCAAAGGATCCGGCGGACGAGCAGTACTTC
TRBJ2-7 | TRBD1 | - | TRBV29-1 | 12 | CSARQGTYEQYF | TGCAGCGCCAGACAGGGAACCTACGAGCAGTACTTC
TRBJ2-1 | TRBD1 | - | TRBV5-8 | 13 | CASRGRGLNEQFF | TGTGCCAGCAGGGGCAGGGGGCTGAATGAGCAGTTCTTC
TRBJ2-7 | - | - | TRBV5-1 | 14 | CASSLERVDYEQYF | TGCGCCAGCAGCTTGGAACGGGTTGACTACGAGCAGTACTTC
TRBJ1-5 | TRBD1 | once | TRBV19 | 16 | CASIKTGGNSNQPQHF | TGTGCCAGTATCAAAACAGGGGGGAATAGCAATCAGCCCCAGCATTTT
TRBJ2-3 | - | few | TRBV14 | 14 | CASSQGTAANTQYF | TGTGCCAGCAGCCAAGGAACAGCCGCTAATACGCAGTATTTT
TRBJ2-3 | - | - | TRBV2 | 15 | CASSEQGLGTDTQYF | TGTGCCAGCAGTGAGCAGGGATTAGGCACAGATACGCAGTATTTT
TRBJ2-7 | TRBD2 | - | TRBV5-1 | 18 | CASSQTLTWASGIYEQYF | TGCGCCAGCAGCCAAACGCTGACGTGGGCTAGCGGGATCTACGAGCAGTACTTC
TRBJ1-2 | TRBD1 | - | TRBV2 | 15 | CASSALGTGRYGYTF | TGTGCCAGCAGTGCCCTGGGGACAGGGAGATATGGCTACACCTTC
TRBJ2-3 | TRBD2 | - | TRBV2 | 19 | CASSAGRLGAGGSTDTQYF | TGTGCCAGCAGCGCCGGGAGGCTTGGAGCGGGAGGAAGCACAGATACGCAGTATTTT
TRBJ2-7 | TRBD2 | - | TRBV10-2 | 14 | CASSGSGRAYEQYF | TGCGCCAGCAGTGGTAGCGGGAGGGCCTACGAGCAGTACTTC
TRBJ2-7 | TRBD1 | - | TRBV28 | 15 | CASSLLGTGAYEQYF | TGTGCCAGCAGTTTATTAGGGACAGGGGCCTACGAGCAGTACTTC
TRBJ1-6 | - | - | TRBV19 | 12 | CASSLRGSPLHF | TGTGCCAGTAGCCTCCGCGGCTCACCCCTCCACTTT
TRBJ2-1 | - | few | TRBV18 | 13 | CASSPTTVNEQFF | TGTGCCAGCTCGCCTACGACAGTAAATGAGCAGTTCTTC
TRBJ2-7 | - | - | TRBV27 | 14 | CASSARVSLYEQYF | TGTGCCAGCAGTGCACGCGTCTCTCTCTACGAGCAGTACTTC
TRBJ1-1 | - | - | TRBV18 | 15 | CASSPPKGLGTEAFF | TGTGCCAGCTCACCCCCCAAGGGGCTAGGGACTGAAGCTTTCTTT
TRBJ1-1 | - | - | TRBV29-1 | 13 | CSVVYGMNTEAFF | TGCAGCGTGGTTTATGGCATGAACACTGAAGCTTTCTTT
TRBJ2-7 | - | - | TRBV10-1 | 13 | CASSEQPHYEQYF | TGCGCCAGCAGTGAACAACCGCACTACGAGCAGTACTTC
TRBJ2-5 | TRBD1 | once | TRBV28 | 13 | CASRPTGRETQYF | TGTGCCAGCAGACCGACAGGGCGGGAGACCCAGTACTTC
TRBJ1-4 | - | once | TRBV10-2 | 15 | CASRSEGVTNEKLFF | TGCGCCAGCAGGAGCGAAGGGGTCACTAATGAAAAACTGTTTTTT
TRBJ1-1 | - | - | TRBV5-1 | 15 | CASSALQGSNTEAFF | TGCGCCAGCAGCGCATTACAGGGCTCGAACACTGAAGCTTTCTTT
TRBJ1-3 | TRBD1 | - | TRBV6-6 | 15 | CASRFEGAFGNTIYF | TGTGCCAGCAGGTTTGAGGGGGCCTTCGGAAACACCATATATTTT